Presented here are 11 T cell receptor beta chains from one specimen sequenced in a study of T cells in Graves' hyperthyroidism and ophthalmopathy. Amplification targeted TCR beta CDR3 regions from RNA transcripts. An initial round of RT-PCR targeting the TCR CDR3 relied on the HTBI primer set. MiXCR, applied by TCRdb to the multiplex PCR reads, yields one record per CDR3 protein. The sample consists of roughly 380,000 distinct CDR3 sequences, about a sixth of them appearing once. Sequencing used blood. The receptors derive from a middle-aged woman with Graves' ophthalmopathy.

This clonotype came up many times. The chain's CDR3 is CASSLGGLQETQYF. CDR3 bases: TGCGCCAGCAGCTTGGGGGGCCTCCAAGAGACCCAGTACTTC. V gene TRBV5-1 combines with J gene TRBJ2-5; possibly TRBD1 for D (5 bases). V lost 0 bases, J lost 1 base, and 7 bases lay in between. CDR3 size: 14 residues. The germline V gene has CDR1 SGHRS and CDR2 YFSETQ.

CDR3 nucleotide sequence: TGTGCCAGCAGTTACGTCAAGGGACTAGTGGAGAACACCGGGGAGCTGTTTTTT. This sequence encodes CASSYVKGLVENTGELFF. The chain joins TRBV6-7 to TRBJ2-2; 8 bases are a match to TRBD2. TRBV6-7 falls under the ORF class, with uncertain function. This CDR3 region has 18 residues. The V gene end was trimmed by 2 bases and the J gene end by 1 base; junction bases not matched to a gene: 9.

Many counts were recorded for this clonotype. This chain joins TRBV18 and TRBJ2-7; D ambiguous. Between the trimmed V and J ends, which lost 3 bases and 4 bases, there was a span of 13 bases. The germline gives CDR1 KGHSH, CDR2 LQKENI. The CDR3 extends over 14 amino acids. CDR3 DNA sequence: TGTGCCAGCTCACCCGGGTTACACTTTTACGAGCAGTACTTC. Translation gives CASSPGLHFYEQYF.

In nucleotides, the CDR3 is TGTGCCAGCAGTCTAGGTTGGGAAGAAGAGACCCAGTACTTC. As protein: CASSLGWEEETQYF. V is TRBV12-3 or TRBV12-4 and J is TRBJ2-5; D uncertain. The CDR3 has 14 residues. Trimming stripped 5 bases from V and 3 bases from J, with 13 bases between.

There are many counts of this clonotype. The chain recombines TRBV27 with TRBJ1-2; 7 bases line up with TRBD1. Trimming cost V 9 bases and J 2 bases; bases outside gene matches: 6. Germline CDR1 is MNHEY and CDR2 is SMNVEV (reference sequence). The CDR3 runs to 13 residues. This CDR3 reads CASKYRGNYGYTF. The CDR3, as DNA: TGTGCCAGTAAATACAGGGGAAACTATGGCTACACCTTC.

This clonotype occurred many times. The chain links TRBV24-1 to TRBJ1-2, with 7 positions matching TRBD1. CDR1 and CDR2 from the germline V gene are KGHDR and SFDVKD. The CDR3 contains 14 residues. The trim removed 3 bases at V and 4 bases at J, leaving 4 bases unmatched. CDR3 residues: CATSDPTGSYGYTF. CDR3 DNA: TGTGCCACCAGTGATCCGACAGGGTCCTATGGCTACACCTTC.

This clonotype was counted many times. The chain combines TRBV30 with TRBJ1-2; TRBD1 agrees at 8 bases. V trimming: 5 bases; J trimming: 5 bases; junction bases outside the gene matches: 16. Germline CDR1 and CDR2: GTSNPN and SVGIG (reference sequence). CDR3 size: 16 residues. The CDR3 is CAWVLIAGTGNYGYTF. CDR3 bases: TGTGCCTGGGTCCTTATCGCCGGGACAGGAAATTATGGCTACACCTTC.

This clonotype appeared many times. This CDR3 is CASSRQVPNQPQHF. CDR3 nucleotide sequence: TGTGCCAGCAGTAGACAGGTCCCAAATCAGCCCCAGCATTTT. The chain links TRBV12-3 or TRBV12-4 to TRBJ1-5; possibly TRBD1 for D (6 bases). The CDR3 runs 14 residues. V lost 5 bases, J lost 4 bases, and 12 bases lay in between.

In this sample, this clonotype turned up many times. The chain combines TRBV28 with TRBJ1-2; D unresolved. Germline V gene sequence: CDR1 MDHEN, CDR2 SYDVKM. This CDR3 has 14 amino acids. The V gene lost 6 bases and the J gene lost 11 bases, with 22 bases spanning the gap. The CDR3 DNA follows: TGTGCCAGCAGCCCCAGTAGACGGTCGGGCCGTTACACCTTC. This encodes CASSPSRRSGRYTF.

The chain has TRBV12-3 or TRBV12-4 and TRBJ1-2; perhaps TRBD1 as D (6 bases). The V gene lost 5 bases and the J gene lost 3 bases, with 13 bases spanning the gap. The CDR3 runs 14 residues. The CDR3 DNA reads as TGTGCCAGCAGTCAATACAGGGAAGACTATGGCTACACCTTC. Protein product: CASSQYREDYGYTF.

The sample holds many counts of this clonotype. A read error may produce the germline difference seen at one junction end. CDR3 sequence (DNA): TGTGCCATCAGCGAGTTAGCGGGGGCCACCTACGAGCAGTACTTC. The encoded protein is CAISELAGATYEQYF. V usage is TRBV10-3 and J usage is TRBJ2-7; 9 bases match TRBD2. The CDR3 extends over 15 amino acids. CDR1 ENHRY and CDR2 SYGVKD come from the germline V gene.